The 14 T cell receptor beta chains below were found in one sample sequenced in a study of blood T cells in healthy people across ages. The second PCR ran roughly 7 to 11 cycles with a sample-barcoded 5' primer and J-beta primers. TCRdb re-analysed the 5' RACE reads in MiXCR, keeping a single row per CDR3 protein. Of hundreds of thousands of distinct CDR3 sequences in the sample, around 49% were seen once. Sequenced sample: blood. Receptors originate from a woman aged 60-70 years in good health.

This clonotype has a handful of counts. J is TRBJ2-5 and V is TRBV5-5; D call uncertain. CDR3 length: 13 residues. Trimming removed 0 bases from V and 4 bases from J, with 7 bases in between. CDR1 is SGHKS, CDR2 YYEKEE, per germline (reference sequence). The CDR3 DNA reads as TGTGCCAGCAGCTTGGAGGAGTTAGAGACCCAGTACTTC. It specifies CASSLEELETQYF.

CDR3 DNA sequence: TGTGCCAGCAGCTTAGAAGGGGGGAAGTCCCAGTACTTC. It encodes CASSLEGGKSQYF. The chain employs TRBV5-5 and TRBJ2-5; D possibly matches TRBD1 or TRBD2 (6 bases each). There are 13 residues in the CDR3. Trimming removed 2 bases at V and 9 bases at J, with 14 bases between. Germline V gives CDR1 SGHKS, CDR2 YYEKEE (reference sequence).

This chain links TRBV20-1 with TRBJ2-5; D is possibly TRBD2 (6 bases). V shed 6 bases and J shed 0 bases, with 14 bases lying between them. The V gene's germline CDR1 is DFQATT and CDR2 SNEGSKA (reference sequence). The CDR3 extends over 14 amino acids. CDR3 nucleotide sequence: TGCAGTGCGGATCCCGGGACTCACCAAGAGACCCAGTACTTC. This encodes CSADPGTHQETQYF.

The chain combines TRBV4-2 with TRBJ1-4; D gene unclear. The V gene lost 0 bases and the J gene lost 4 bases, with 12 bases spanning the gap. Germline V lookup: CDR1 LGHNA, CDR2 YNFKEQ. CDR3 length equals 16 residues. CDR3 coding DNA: TGTGCCAGCAGCCAAGAGGCTTGGGAGGTTAATGAAAAACTGTTTTTT. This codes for CASSQEAWEVNEKLFF.

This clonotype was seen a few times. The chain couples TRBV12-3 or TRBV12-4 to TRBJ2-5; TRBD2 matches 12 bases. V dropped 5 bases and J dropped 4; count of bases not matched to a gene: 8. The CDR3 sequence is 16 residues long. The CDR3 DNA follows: TGTGCCAGCAGTCTCCGACTAGCGGGGGCCACAGAGACCCAGTACTTC. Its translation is CASSLRLAGATETQYF.

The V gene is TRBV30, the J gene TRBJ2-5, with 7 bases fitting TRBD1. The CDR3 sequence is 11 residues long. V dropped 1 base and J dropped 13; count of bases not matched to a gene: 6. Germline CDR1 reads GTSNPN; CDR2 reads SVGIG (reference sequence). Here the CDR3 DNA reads TGTGCCTGGAGTGCGACAGGGTTCCCGTACTTC. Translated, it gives CAWSATGFPYF.

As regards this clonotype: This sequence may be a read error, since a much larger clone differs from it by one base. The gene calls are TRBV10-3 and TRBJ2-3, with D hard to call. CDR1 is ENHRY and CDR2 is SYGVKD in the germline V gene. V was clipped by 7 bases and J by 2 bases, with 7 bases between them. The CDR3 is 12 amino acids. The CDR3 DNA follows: TGTGCCATCAATGGTTTCACAGATACGCAGTATTTT. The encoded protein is CAINGFTDTQYF.

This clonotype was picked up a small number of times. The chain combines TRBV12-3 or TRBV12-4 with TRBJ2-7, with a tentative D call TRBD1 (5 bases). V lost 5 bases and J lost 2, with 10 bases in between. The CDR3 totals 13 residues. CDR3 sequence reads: CASSATVTYEQYF. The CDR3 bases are TGTGCCAGCAGTGCGACAGTAACCTACGAGCAGTACTTC.

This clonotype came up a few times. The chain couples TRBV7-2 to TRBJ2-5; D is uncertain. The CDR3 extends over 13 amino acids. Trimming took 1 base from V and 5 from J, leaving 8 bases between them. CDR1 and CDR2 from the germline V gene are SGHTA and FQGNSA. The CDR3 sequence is CASSLDFGETQYF. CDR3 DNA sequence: TGTGCCAGCAGCTTAGACTTTGGGGAGACCCAGTACTTC. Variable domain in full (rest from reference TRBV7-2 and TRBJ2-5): GAGVSQSPSNKVTEKGKDVELRCDPISGHTALYWYRQSLGQGLEFLIYFQGNSAPDKSGLPSDRFSAERTGGSVSTLTIQRTQQEDSAVYLCASSLDFGETQYFGPGTRLLVL.

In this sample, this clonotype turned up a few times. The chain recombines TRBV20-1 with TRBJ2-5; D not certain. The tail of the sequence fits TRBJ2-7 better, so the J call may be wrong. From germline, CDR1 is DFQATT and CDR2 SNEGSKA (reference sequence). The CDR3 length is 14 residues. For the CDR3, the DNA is TGCAGTGCTAGAGACCCCTGGGGAAAGTACGAGCAGTACTTC. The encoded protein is CSARDPWGKYEQYF.

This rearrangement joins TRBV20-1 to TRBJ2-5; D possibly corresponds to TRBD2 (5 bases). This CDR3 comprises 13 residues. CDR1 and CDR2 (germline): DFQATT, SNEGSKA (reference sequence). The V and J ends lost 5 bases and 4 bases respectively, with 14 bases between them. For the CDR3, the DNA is TGCAGTGCTCTCTTCCGGGGTGGAGAGACCCAGTACTTC. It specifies CSALFRGGETQYF.

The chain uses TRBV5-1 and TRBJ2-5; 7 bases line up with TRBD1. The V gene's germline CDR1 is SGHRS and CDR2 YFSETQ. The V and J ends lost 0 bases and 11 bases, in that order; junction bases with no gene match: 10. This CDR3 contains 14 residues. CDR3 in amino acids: CASSLVQGINEQYF. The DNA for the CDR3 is TGCGCCAGCAGCTTGGTACAGGGGATAAATGAGCAGTACTTC.

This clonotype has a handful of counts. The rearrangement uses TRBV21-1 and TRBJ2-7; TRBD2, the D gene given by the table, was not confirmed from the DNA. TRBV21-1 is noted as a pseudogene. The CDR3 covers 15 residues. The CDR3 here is CASSKQVGGDYEQYF. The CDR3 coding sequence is TGTGCCAGCAGCAAACAAGTAGGGGGAGACTACGAGCAGTACTTC.

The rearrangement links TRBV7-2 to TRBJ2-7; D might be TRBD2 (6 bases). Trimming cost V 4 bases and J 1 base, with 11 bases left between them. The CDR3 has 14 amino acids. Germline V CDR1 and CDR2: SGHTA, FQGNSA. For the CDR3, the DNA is TGTGCCAGCAGCTCGCCTGGGACTTCCTACGAGCAGTACTTC. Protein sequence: CASSSPGTSYEQYF.